This T cell receptor beta chain was captured in a study of blood T cell repertoires in COVID-19. The assay was immunoSEQ multiplex PCR, and TCRdb's table has in-frame clones only and misses some. This sample has about 170,000 clones; approximately 86% occur once, and the top ten carry roughly 2.5%. The CDR3 totals 15 residues. The junction had 7 bases not matched to a gene; V was cut back by 6 bases and J by 7 bases. Germline CDR1 MDHEN, CDR2 SYDVKM. This sequence originates from a woman older than 75 with COVID-19, enrolled during active disease. The sequenced sample was peripheral blood. The chain combines TRBV28 with TRBJ2-5, with 14 bases fitting TRBD2. The chain's CDR3 is CASSLGLAGEVTQYF. The CDR3 DNA follows: TGTGCCAGCAGCTTGGGACTAGCGGGAGAAGTGACCCAGTACTTC.